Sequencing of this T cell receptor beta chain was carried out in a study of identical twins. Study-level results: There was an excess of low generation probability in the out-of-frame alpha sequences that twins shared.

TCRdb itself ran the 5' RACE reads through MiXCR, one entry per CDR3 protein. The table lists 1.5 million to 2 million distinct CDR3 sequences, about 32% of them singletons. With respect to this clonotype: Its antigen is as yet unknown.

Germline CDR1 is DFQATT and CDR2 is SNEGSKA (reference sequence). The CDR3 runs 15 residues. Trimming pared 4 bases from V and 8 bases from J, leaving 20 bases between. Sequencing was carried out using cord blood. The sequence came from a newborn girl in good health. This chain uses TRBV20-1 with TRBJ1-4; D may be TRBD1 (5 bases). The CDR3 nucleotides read TGCAGTGCTAAGAGGGGCCAAGGTATTTGGGAAAAACTGTTTTTT. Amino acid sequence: CSAKRGQGIWEKLFF.